This TCR beta chain was sequenced for a study of neurological immune-mediated disorders. The cDNA was generated by 5'RACE with 10-nucleotide random UMIs. Each CDR3 protein is one row after TCRdb ran MiXCR on the 5' RACE reads. The table has approximately 60,000 distinct CDR3 sequences, 3% to 4% seen once. Germline V gene data show CDR1 as SGHVS and CDR2 as FNYEAQ. The germline V and J ends were trimmed by 1 base and 4 bases, with 10 bases remaining between them. This CDR3 region has 14 residues. Overall study results and limits: Among 34 multiple sclerosis patients, phylogenetic grouping put the repertoires of 18 into a single related-CDR3 cluster, a possible signature. CDR3 amino acid sequences of expanded clones were not shared across subjects, a result suggesting private repertoires in all groups.

The sample holds many counts of this clonotype. Its antigen remains unknown. This TCR was sampled from a woman aged 25 to 45 with multiple sclerosis. Source material: PBMCs. The chain combines TRBV7-6 with TRBJ1-1; D gene uncertain. CDR3 protein: CASSLEVGSTEAFF. For the CDR3, the DNA is TGTGCCAGCAGCTTAGAAGTGGGGAGCACTGAAGCTTTCTTT.